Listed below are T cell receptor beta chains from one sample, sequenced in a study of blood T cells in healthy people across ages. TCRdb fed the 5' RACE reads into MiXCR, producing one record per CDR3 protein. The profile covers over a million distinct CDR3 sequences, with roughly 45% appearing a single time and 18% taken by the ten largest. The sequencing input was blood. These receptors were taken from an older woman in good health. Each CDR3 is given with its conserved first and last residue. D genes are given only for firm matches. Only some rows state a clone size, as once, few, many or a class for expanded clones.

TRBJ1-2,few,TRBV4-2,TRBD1,TGTGCCAGCAGCCAAGCCGGGACAGGGGTGGGCTATGGCTACACCTTC,CASSQAGTGVGYGYTF
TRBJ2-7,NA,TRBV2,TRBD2,TGTGCCAGCAGTGTCCCTAGCGGGAGAGGGAATGAGCAGTACTTC,CASSVPSGRGNEQYF
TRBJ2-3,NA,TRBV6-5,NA,TGTGCCAGCAGTGTGCAGGCGTTCACAGATACGCAGTATTTT,CASSVQAFTDTQYF
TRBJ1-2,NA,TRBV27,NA,TGTGCCAGCAGTTTGGGCAGGGGCACGTATGGCTACACCTTC,CASSLGRGTYGYTF
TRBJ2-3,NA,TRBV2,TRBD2,TGTGCCAGCAGTCGAGGGACTAGCCCCGGGACAGATACGCAGTATTTT,CASSRGTSPGTDTQYF
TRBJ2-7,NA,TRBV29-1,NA,TGCAGCGTGAACCCCAGAGGGGGATACGAGCAGTACTTC,CSVNPRGGYEQYF
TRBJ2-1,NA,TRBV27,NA,TGTGCCACCCTCACAGGGCCCGGGGAGCAGTTCTTC,CATLTGPGEQFF
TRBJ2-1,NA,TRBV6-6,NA,TGTGCCAGCAGTTACGGTAGCGCCGGATGGGATGAGCAGTTCTTC,CASSYGSAGWDEQFF
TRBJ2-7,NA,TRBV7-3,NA,TGTGCCAGCAGCTTAAAGGGCGGGCGCGAGCAGTACTTC,CASSLKGGREQYF
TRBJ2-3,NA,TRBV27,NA,TGTGCCAGCAGTCCAATCTTGGGGCCAGATACGCAGTATTTT,CASSPILGPDTQYF
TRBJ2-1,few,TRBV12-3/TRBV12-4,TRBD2,TGTGCCAGCAGAGCTACTAGCGGGGCCTACAATGAGCAGTTCTTC,CASRATSGAYNEQFF
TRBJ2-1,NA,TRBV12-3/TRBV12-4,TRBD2,TGTGCCAGCAGTTGGCTCGGGACTAGCGGGAGGTACTTGGGGCAGTTCTTC,CASSWLGTSGRYLGQFF
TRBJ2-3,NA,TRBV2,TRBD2,TGTGCCAGCAGTGTTCGGCTAGCGGGAGGGATCACAGATACGCAGTATTTT,CASSVRLAGGITDTQYF
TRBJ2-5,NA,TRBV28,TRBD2,TGTGCCAGCATCTACAGCGGGAGTCGGGGAGAGACCCAGTACTTC,CASIYSGSRGETQYF
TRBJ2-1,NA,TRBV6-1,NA,TGTGCCAGCAGTGACTCACGCTACGAGCAGTTCTTC,CASSDSRYEQFF
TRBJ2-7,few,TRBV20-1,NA,TGCAGTGCTAGAGCACATTACGAGCAGTACTTC,CSARAHYEQYF
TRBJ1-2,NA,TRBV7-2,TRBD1,TGTGCCAGCAGCTTAGGGGCAGGGGGCACTTCTAACTATGGCTACACCTTC,CASSLGAGGTSNYGYTF
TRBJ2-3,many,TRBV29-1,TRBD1,TGCAGCGTTGACAGGGGGCGTACAGATACGCAGTATTTT,CSVDRGRTDTQYF
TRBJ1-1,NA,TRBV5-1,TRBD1,TGCGCCAGCAGCTTGAGGCAGGGGGCTCCGAACACTGAAGCTTTCTTT,CASSLRQGAPNTEAFF
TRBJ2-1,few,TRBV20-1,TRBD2,TGCAGTGCTAGACGCCCAAGGAGGGGGACTAGCGGGAATGAGCAGTTCTTC,CSARRPRRGTSGNEQFF
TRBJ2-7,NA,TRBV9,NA,TGTGCCAGCAGCGTAGCCGGACAGAGTTACGAGCAGTACTTC,CASSVAGQSYEQYF
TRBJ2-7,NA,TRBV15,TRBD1,TGTGCCTCCAGCTCCCGGGACAGATCCTCCTACGAGCAGTACTTC,CASSSRDRSSYEQYF
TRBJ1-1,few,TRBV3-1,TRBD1,TGTGCCAGCAGCACAGGGGGCTGGACTGAAGCTTTCTTT,CASSTGGWTEAFF
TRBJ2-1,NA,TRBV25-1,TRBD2,TGTGCCAGCAGTGAATTGTTCCAGCGGGATTCCTACAATGAGCAGTTCTTC,CASSELFQRDSYNEQFF
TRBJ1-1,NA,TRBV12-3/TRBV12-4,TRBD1,TGTGCCAGCAGCCCTCTTACAGGGGTTCACACTGAAGCTTTCTTT,CASSPLTGVHTEAFF
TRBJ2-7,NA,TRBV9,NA,TGTGCCAGCAGCGTAACATCAGGGGTCCGCTCCTACGAGCAGTACTTC,CASSVTSGVRSYEQYF
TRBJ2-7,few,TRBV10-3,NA,TGTGCCATCAGTGAGTCGGACCGGGTTTTCTACGAGCAGTACTTC,CAISESDRVFYEQYF
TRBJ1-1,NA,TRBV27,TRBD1,TGTGCCAGCAGTTTTACAGGGGGTTTCACTGAAGCTTTCTTT,CASSFTGGFTEAFF
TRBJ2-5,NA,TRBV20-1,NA,TGCAGTGCTCAGAGACGGGACACGGAAGAGACCCAGTACTTC,CSAQRRDTEETQYF
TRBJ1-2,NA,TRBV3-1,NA,TGTGCCAGCAGCCAAGCTCAGGGTTATGGCTACACCTTC,CASSQAQGYGYTF
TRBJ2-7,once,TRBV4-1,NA,TGCGCCAGCAGCCACGGACAGACCTACGAGCAGTGCTTC,CASSHGQTYEQCF
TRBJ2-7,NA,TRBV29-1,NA,TGCAGCGTTGGGGACTCCTACGAGCAGTACTTC,CSVGDSYEQYF
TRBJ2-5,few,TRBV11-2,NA,TGTGCCAGCAGCTTATCCGGGAATAGTCTAGAGACCCAGTACTTC,CASSLSGNSLETQYF
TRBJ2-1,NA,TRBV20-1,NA,TGCAGTGCTAGAGATTTTGCTCGATCCGGGTTCGGAGAGACCCAGTTCTTC,CSARDFARSGFGETQFF
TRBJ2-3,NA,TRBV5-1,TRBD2,TGCGCCAGCAGAGTCATAGCGGGTCCAAGCACAGATACGCAGTATTTT,CASRVIAGPSTDTQYF
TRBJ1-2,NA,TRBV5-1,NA,TGCGCCAACAGCCCGCCGGGGGCAAACTATGGCTACACCTTC,CANSPPGANYGYTF
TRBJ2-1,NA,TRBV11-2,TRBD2,TGTGCCAGCAGCTTAGACGGGAGGCGGTTGGGTGAGCAGTTCTTC,CASSLDGRRLGEQFF
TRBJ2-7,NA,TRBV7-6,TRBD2,TGTGCCAGCAGCTTAGAAGGCGAGGTGACTAGCGCCTACGAGCAGTACTTC,CASSLEGEVTSAYEQYF
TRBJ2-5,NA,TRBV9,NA,TGTGCCAGCAGCGTAGGGACAGCCGAACAAGAGACCCAGTACTTC,CASSVGTAEQETQYF
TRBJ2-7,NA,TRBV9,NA,TGTGCCAGCAGCGCGAGGACAGATTACGAGCAGTACTTC,CASSARTDYEQYF
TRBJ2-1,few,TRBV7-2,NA,TGTGCCAGCAGCCCAGGATTGGGGAGGCCGTTCTTC,CASSPGLGRPFF
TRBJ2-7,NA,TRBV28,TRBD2,TGTGCCAGCAGTTACGGACTAGCGGTCTACGAGCAGTACTTC,CASSYGLAVYEQYF
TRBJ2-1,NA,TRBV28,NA,TGTGCCAGCAGACGGGGGTCCCAAAATGAGCAGTTCTTC,CASRRGSQNEQFF
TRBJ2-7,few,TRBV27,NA,TGTTCGATTGGGGGCCTGATGACGGGAGGCTCCTACGAGCAGTACTTC,CSIGGLMTGGSYEQYF
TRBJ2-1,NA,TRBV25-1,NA,TGTGCCACCGGAGGGGGGAATGAGCAGTTCTTC,CATGGGNEQFF
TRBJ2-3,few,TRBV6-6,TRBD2,TGTGCCAGCAGTCTAGCGGGGATCACAGATACGCAGTATTTT,CASSLAGITDTQYF
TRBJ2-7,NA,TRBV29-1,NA,TGCAGCTTCATGACAGGGAGGAAATACGAGCAGTACTTC,CSFMTGRKYEQYF
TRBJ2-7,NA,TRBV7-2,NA,TGTGCCAGCAGCCCCATCCTGCGGACCTACGAGCAGTACTTC,CASSPILRTYEQYF
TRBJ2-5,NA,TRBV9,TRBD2,TGTGCCAGCAGCGCACCGCTAGCGGGAGTTGATCAAGAGACCCAGTACTTC,CASSAPLAGVDQETQYF
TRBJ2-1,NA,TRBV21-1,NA,TGTGCCAGCAGCACCGGGACAAAAAGGGGCAATGAGCAGTTCTTC,CASSTGTKRGNEQFF
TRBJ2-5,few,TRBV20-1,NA,TGCAGTGCAACGACAGGTGGGGAGACCCAGTACTTC,CSATTGGETQYF
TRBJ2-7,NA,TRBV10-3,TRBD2,TGTGCCATCAGATCGGGCACTAGCGCCTACGAGCGGTACTTC,CAIRSGTSAYERYF
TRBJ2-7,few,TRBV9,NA,TGTGCCAGCAGCGTAGGTGTCCTCCCCTACGAGCAGTACTTC,CASSVGVLPYEQYF
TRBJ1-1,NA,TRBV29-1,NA,TGCAGCGTTGATAGCGGGGTTATGAACACTGAAGCTTTCTTT,CSVDSGVMNTEAFF
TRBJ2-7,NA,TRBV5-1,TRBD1,TGCGCCAGCACCTACGGACAGGGGGCGTCCAACGAGCAGTACTTC,CASTYGQGASNEQYF
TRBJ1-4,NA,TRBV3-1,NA,TGTGCCAGCAGCCAAGTGTCGTTTAATGAAAAACTGTTTTTT,CASSQVSFNEKLFF